This TCR beta chain is from a study of T cell responses to AZD1222 COVID-19 vaccine. Sequencing used immunoSEQ multiplex PCR; TCRdb keeps in-frame clones, though not all of them. This sample yields some 150,000 clones, of which 90% are seen a single time; less than 1.6% belongs to the top ten. The CDR3 has 14 residues. Germline V gene sequence: CDR1 SGHRS, CDR2 YFSETQ. Germline trimming cut 5 bases from V and 4 bases from J; bases unmatched to any gene: 4. The TCR originated in an adult who received the AZD1222 COVID-19 vaccine. Sequencing was performed on peripheral blood, taken 28 days after the second AZD1222 dose. The chain has TRBV5-1 and TRBJ2-5; TRBD1 matches 11 bases. CDR3 coding DNA: TGCGCCAGCAGAATCGGGACAGGGGGAGAGACCCAGTACTTC. Encoded protein: CASRIGTGGETQYF.